These 4 T cell receptor beta chains originate from one sample sequenced in a study of spatial heterogeneity in lung cancer. Time point here: blood at routine non-recurrence follow-up after resection. TCRdb processed the 5' RACE reads anew with MiXCR; each CDR3 protein has one entry. This sample has 8,000 to 10,000 distinct CDR3 sequences; 23% occur once, and the top ten carry approximately 4%. The input for sequencing was PBMCs, taken at follow-up. The receptor source for this set is a female donor with early-stage non-small cell lung cancer.

The chain recombines TRBV18 with TRBJ2-7; D gene uncertain. Trimming stripped 5 bases from V and 0 bases from J, with 11 bases between. Per germline, CDR1 KGHSH and CDR2 LQKENI. The CDR3 length is 14 residues. The CDR3 nucleotides read TGTGCCAGCTCAAAATTACCCAGCTCCTACGAGCAGTACTTC. Translated, it gives CASSKLPSSYEQYF.

This clonotype has more than one count but fewer than ten. The chain employs TRBV5-1 and TRBJ2-1; TRBD2 might be the D (6 bases). The germline CDR1 and CDR2 sequences are SGHRS and YFSETQ. This CDR3 comprises 16 residues. V lost 7 bases, J lost 0 bases, and 17 bases lay in between. CDR3 bases: TGCGCCAGCGCTACTCTAGCGCTGCGCTCCTACAATGAGCAGTTCTTC. Translation: CASATLALRSYNEQFF.

The chain recombines TRBV12-3 or TRBV12-4 with TRBJ2-5, with a possible D match to TRBD1 (6 bases). This CDR3 comprises 15 residues. The V end lost 8 bases, the J end lost 5 bases, and 21 bases lay between the germline ends. The CDR3 bases are TGTGCCAGCGGATTTGGACAGACGGGTATGGAGACCCAGTACTTC. It translates to CASGFGQTGMETQYF.

This chain connects TRBV5-5 to TRBJ1-2; no clear D gene. V was cut by 1 base and J by 0 bases, with 13 bases left in between. Germline V CDR1 and CDR2: SGHKS, YYEKEE (reference sequence). The CDR3 is 16 residues long. The DNA of the CDR3 is TGTGCCAGCAGCTTGTGGAATTCCCTTGCTAACTATGGCTACACCTTC. Translating it yields CASSLWNSLANYGYTF.